This is a list of T cell receptor beta chains from one sample in a study of identical twins. TCRdb used MiXCR to reprocess the 5' RACE reads, holding one entry per CDR3 protein. The repertoire holds some 590,000 distinct CDR3 sequences, more than 9% seen once, with approximately 3.2% in the top ten. A further study also used this sample, focusing on yellow fever vaccine responses in identical twins.

Sequenced input: PBMCs. The receptors here all came from a woman between 18 and 29 years old in good health. CDR3s include the opening cysteine and the closing phenylalanine or tryptophan. A D gene is named only where the DNA matches it firmly. Some rows mark clone size as missing; the rest say once, few, many or name a class of expanded clone.

v_gene: TRBV12-3/TRBV12-4; abundance: many; len: 14; d_gene: TRBD1; j_gene: TRBJ1-1; CDR3aa: CASSFDRGNTEAFF; CDR3nt: TGTGCCAGCAGTTTCGACAGGGGTAACACTGAAGCTTTCTTT
v_gene: TRBV6-4; abundance: many; len: 14; d_gene: .; j_gene: TRBJ2-2; CDR3aa: CASSLQEYTGELFF; CDR3nt: TGTGCCAGCAGCCTACAGGAATACACCGGGGAGCTGTTTTTT
v_gene: TRBV2; abundance: .; len: 14; d_gene: .; j_gene: TRBJ2-7; CDR3aa: CASSGSGFDYEQYF; CDR3nt: TGTGCCAGCAGTGGGTCAGGCTTTGACTACGAGCAGTACTTC
v_gene: TRBV3-1; abundance: few; len: 15; d_gene: .; j_gene: TRBJ2-3; CDR3aa: CASSQSTGGRDTQYF; CDR3nt: TGTGCCAGCAGCCAGTCGACAGGAGGTAGGGATACGCAGTATTTT
v_gene: TRBV24-1; abundance: few; len: 18; d_gene: TRBD2; j_gene: TRBJ2-2; CDR3aa: CATSDRPLAGVDTGELFF; CDR3nt: TGTGCCACCAGTGATCGACCTCTAGCGGGGGTCGACACCGGGGAGCTGTTTTTT
v_gene: TRBV15; abundance: .; len: 11; d_gene: .; j_gene: TRBJ2-2; CDR3aa: CATRGHGELFF; CDR3nt: TGTGCCACCAGGGGTCACGGGGAGCTGTTTTTT
v_gene: TRBV5-5; abundance: few; len: 17; d_gene: .; j_gene: TRBJ2-3; CDR3aa: CASSLVVRFTSTDTQYF; CDR3nt: TGTGCCAGCAGCTTGGTTGTGCGTTTCACTAGCACAGATACGCAGTATTTT
v_gene: TRBV7-9; abundance: .; len: 16; d_gene: TRBD2; j_gene: TRBJ2-3; CDR3aa: CASDEWGLAGRDTQYF; CDR3nt: TGTGCCAGCGACGAATGGGGACTAGCGGGCAGAGATACGCAGTATTTT
v_gene: TRBV7-9; abundance: many; len: 16; d_gene: TRBD1; j_gene: TRBJ2-7; CDR3aa: CASSLVRTGYSYEQYF; CDR3nt: TGTGCCAGCAGCTTAGTTAGGACAGGCTACTCCTACGAGCAGTACTTC
v_gene: TRBV10-2; abundance: many; len: 14; d_gene: TRBD2; j_gene: TRBJ2-2; CDR3aa: CASRTSENTGELFF; CDR3nt: TGCGCCAGCAGGACTAGCGAGAACACCGGGGAGCTGTTTTTT
v_gene: TRBV12-3/TRBV12-4; abundance: few; len: 15; d_gene: TRBD2; j_gene: TRBJ2-1; CDR3aa: CASSLSGGVSTEQFF; CDR3nt: TGTGCCAGCAGTCTTAGCGGGGGGGTCTCTACTGAGCAGTTCTTC
v_gene: TRBV5-1; abundance: many; len: 11; d_gene: .; j_gene: TRBJ1-2; CDR3aa: CASSGLTGYTF; CDR3nt: TGCGCCAGCAGCGGATTGACAGGATACACCTTC
v_gene: TRBV2; abundance: .; len: 15; d_gene: .; j_gene: TRBJ2-1; CDR3aa: CASSDPADWDNEQFF; CDR3nt: TGTGCCAGCAGTGATCCGGCCGACTGGGACAATGAGCAGTTCTTC
v_gene: TRBV20-1; abundance: many; len: 12; d_gene: .; j_gene: TRBJ2-7; CDR3aa: CSARRDSYEQYF; CDR3nt: TGCAGTGCTAGGAGGGACTCCTACGAGCAGTACTTC
v_gene: TRBV5-1; abundance: many; len: 16; d_gene: TRBD2; j_gene: TRBJ2-1; CDR3aa: CASSLVASGGRNEQFF; CDR3nt: TGCGCCAGCAGCTTGGTGGCTAGCGGGGGCAGGAATGAGCAGTTCTTC
v_gene: TRBV4-2; abundance: few; len: 14; d_gene: .; j_gene: TRBJ1-2; CDR3aa: CASSQGIANYGYTF; CDR3nt: TGTGCCAGCAGCCAAGGGATCGCTAACTATGGCTACACCTTC
v_gene: TRBV6-2/TRBV6-3; abundance: many; len: 15; d_gene: .; j_gene: TRBJ2-7; CDR3aa: CASKPSGSGTYEQYF; CDR3nt: TGTGCCAGTAAACCCTCGGGTAGCGGTACCTACGAGCAGTACTTC
v_gene: TRBV6-5; abundance: few; len: 16; d_gene: TRBD2; j_gene: TRBJ2-1; CDR3aa: CASSYSILAGVGEQFF; CDR3nt: TGTGCCAGCAGTTACTCGATCCTAGCGGGGGTAGGTGAGCAGTTCTTC
v_gene: TRBV5-1; abundance: few; len: 17; d_gene: TRBD1; j_gene: TRBJ2-3; CDR3aa: CASSLMPRGQSTDTQYF; CDR3nt: TGCGCCAGCAGCTTGATGCCGAGGGGACAGAGCACAGATACGCAGTATTTT
v_gene: TRBV7-9; abundance: few; len: 17; d_gene: .; j_gene: TRBJ2-5; CDR3aa: CASTPPPGVDLGETQYF; CDR3nt: TGTGCCAGCACCCCCCCCCCAGGGGTGGACTTGGGGGAGACCCAGTACTTC
v_gene: TRBV12-3/TRBV12-4; abundance: .; len: 15; d_gene: .; j_gene: TRBJ2-3; CDR3aa: CASSLVVQGTDTQYF; CDR3nt: TGTGCCAGCAGTTTAGTGGTACAGGGAACAGATACGCAGTATTTT
v_gene: TRBV20-1; abundance: few; len: 13; d_gene: TRBD1; j_gene: TRBJ2-3; CDR3aa: CSGDRGGADTQYF; CDR3nt: TGCAGCGGGGACAGGGGGGGAGCAGATACGCAGTATTTT
v_gene: TRBV12-3/TRBV12-4; abundance: many; len: 13; d_gene: .; j_gene: TRBJ2-7; CDR3aa: CASSLDPLYEQYF; CDR3nt: TGTGCCAGCAGTTTAGACCCCTTGTACGAGCAGTACTTC
v_gene: TRBV27; abundance: few; len: 14; d_gene: TRBD1; j_gene: TRBJ1-3; CDR3aa: CASARQGAGNTIYF; CDR3nt: TGTGCCAGCGCCAGACAGGGGGCGGGAAACACCATATATTTT
v_gene: TRBV7-9; abundance: few; len: 17; d_gene: TRBD1; j_gene: TRBJ2-5; CDR3aa: CASSPRSGQGLWETQYF; CDR3nt: TGTGCCAGCAGCCCTAGGAGTGGACAGGGGCTATGGGAGACCCAGTACTTC
v_gene: TRBV20-1; abundance: few; len: 14; d_gene: .; j_gene: TRBJ1-2; CDR3aa: CSATLGGLGYGYTF; CDR3nt: TGCAGTGCCACGCTAGGGGGGCTAGGCTATGGCTACACCTTC
v_gene: TRBV28; abundance: many; len: 15; d_gene: .; j_gene: TRBJ2-1; CDR3aa: CASSLGLATNNEQFF; CDR3nt: TGTGCCAGCAGTTTAGGGCTAGCGACAAACAATGAGCAGTTCTTC
v_gene: TRBV7-9; abundance: many; len: 17; d_gene: .; j_gene: TRBJ2-3; CDR3aa: CASSLEDRTAGTDTQYF; CDR3nt: TGTGCCAGCAGCTTAGAAGATCGTACCGCAGGCACAGATACGCAGTATTTT
v_gene: TRBV6-2/TRBV6-3; abundance: few; len: 15; d_gene: .; j_gene: TRBJ1-2; CDR3aa: CASSLSGGAWNGYTF; CDR3nt: TGTGCCAGCAGCCTCAGTGGGGGCGCGTGGAATGGCTACACCTTC